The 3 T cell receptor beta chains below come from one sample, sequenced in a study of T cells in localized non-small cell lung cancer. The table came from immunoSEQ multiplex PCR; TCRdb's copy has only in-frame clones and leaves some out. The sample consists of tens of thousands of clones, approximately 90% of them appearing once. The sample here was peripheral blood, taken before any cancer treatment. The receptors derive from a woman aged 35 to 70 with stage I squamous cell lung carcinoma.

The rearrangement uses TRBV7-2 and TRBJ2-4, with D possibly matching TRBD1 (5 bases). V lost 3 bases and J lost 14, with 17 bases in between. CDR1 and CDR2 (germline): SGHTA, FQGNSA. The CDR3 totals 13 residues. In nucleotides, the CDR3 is TGTGCCAGCAGCTTTAATCAGGACATAGAGAAGTACTTC. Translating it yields CASSFNQDIEKYF.

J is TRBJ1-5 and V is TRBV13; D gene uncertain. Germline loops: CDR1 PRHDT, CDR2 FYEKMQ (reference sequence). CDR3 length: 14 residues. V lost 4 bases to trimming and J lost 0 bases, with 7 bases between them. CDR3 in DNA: TGTGCCAGCAGCTGGACCGTTAGCAATCAGCCCCAGCATTTT. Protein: CASSWTVSNQPQHF.

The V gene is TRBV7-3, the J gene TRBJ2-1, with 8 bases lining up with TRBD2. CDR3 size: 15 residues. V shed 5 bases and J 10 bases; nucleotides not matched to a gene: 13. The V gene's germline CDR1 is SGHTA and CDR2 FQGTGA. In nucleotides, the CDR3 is TGTGCCAGCAGCGAACCCGGGGGGGCGGTCAGGGAGCAGTTCTTC. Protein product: CASSEPGGAVREQFF.